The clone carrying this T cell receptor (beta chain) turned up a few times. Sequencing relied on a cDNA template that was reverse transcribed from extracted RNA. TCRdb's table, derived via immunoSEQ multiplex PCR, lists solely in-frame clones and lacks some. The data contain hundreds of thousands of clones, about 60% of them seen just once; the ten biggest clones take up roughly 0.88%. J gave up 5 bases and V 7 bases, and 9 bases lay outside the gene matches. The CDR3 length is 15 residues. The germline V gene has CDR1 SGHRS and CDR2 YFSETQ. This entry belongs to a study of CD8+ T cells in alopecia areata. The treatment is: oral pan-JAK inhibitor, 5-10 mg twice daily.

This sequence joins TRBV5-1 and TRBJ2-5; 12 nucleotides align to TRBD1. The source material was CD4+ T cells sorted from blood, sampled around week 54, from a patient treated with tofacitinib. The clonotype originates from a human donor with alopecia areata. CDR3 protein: CASCPGQGARETQYF. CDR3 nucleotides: TGCGCCAGCTGTCCGGGACAGGGGGCACGGGAGACCCAGTACTTC. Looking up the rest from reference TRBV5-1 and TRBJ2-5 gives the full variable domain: KAGVTQTPRYLIKTRGQQVTLSCSPISGHRSVSWYQQTPGQGLQFLFEYFSETQRNKGNFPGRFSGRQFSNSRSEMNVSTLELGDSALYLCASCPGQGARETQYFGPGTRLLVL.